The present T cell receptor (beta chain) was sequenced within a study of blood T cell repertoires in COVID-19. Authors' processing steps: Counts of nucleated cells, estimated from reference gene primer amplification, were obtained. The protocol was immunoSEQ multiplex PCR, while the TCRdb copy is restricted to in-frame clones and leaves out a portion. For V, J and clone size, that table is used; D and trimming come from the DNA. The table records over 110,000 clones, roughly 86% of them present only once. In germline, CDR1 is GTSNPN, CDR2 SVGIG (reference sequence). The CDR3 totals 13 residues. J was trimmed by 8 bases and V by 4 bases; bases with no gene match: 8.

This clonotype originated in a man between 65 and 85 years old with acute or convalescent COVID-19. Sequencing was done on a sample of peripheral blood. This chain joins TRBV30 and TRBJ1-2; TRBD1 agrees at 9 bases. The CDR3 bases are TGTGCCTGGACCTCACAGGGGGCATGGGGCTACACCTTC. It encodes CAWTSQGAWGYTF. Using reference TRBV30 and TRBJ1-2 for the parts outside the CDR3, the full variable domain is SQTIHQWPATLVQPVGSPLSLECTVEGTSNPNLYWYRQAAGRGLQLLFYSVGIGQISSEVPQNLSASRPQDRQFILSSKKLLLSDSGFYLCAWTSQGAWGYTFGSGTRLTVV.